One sample yielded the 8 T cell receptor beta chains listed below, sequenced in a study of cytomegalovirus exposure and HLA in healthy donors. Amplification used 60 Vbeta primers and 13 Jbeta primers. The method was immunoSEQ multiplex PCR; TCRdb's version includes in-frame clones alone and lacks a portion of them. The repertoire holds around 190,000 clones, 84% seen once, with roughly 1.2% in the top ten. Sequenced: PBMCs. The receptors come from a girl aged 2-15 years in good health and CMV-seropositive.

The chain couples TRBV6-1 to TRBJ2-3; 7 bases fit TRBD1. CDR1 MNHNS and CDR2 SASEGT come from the germline V gene. This CDR3 spans 15 amino acids. The junction had 8 bases not matched to a gene; V was cut back by 5 bases and J by 3 bases. CDR3 coding DNA: TGTGCCAGCAGTCCGGACAGGAGGAAGACAGATACGCAGTATTTT. It yields the protein CASSPDRRKTDTQYF.

The V call is TRBV28, the J call TRBJ1-2, with D perhaps matching TRBD1 (5 bases). The CDR3 runs 14 residues. Trimming pared 4 bases from V and 4 bases from J, leaving 13 bases between. Germline V gives CDR1 MDHEN, CDR2 SYDVKM. The CDR3: CASSYRDRIYGYTF. CDR3 coding DNA: TGTGCCAGCAGTTACAGAGACAGAATCTATGGCTACACCTTC.

This chain joins TRBV11-2 and TRBJ2-3, with D perhaps TRBD2 (6 bases). Trimming took off 2 bases at V and 6 bases at J, with 12 bases between the two ends. Germline V gene sequence: CDR1 SGHAT, CDR2 FQNNGV. The CDR3 spans 14 residues. The CDR3 coding sequence is TGTGCCAGCAGCTTAATCCGGGGGTCCGATACGCAGTATTTT. It specifies CASSLIRGSDTQYF. Supplemented by reference TRBV11-2 and TRBJ2-3, the full variable domain reads EAGVAQSPRYKIIEKRQSVAFWCNPISGHATLYWYQQILGQGPKLLIQFQNNGVVDDSQLPKDRFSAERLKGVDSTLKIQPAKLEDSAVYLCASSLIRGSDTQYFGPGTRLTVL.

V gene TRBV7-2 combines with J gene TRBJ1-3, with D possibly being TRBD1 (6 bases). The V end was cut by 5 bases, the J end by 0 bases, with 11 bases between. Germline CDR1 reads SGHTA; CDR2 reads FQGNSA. CDR3 length: 15 amino acids. The CDR3 here is CASSPRQASGNTIYF. The DNA for the CDR3 is TGTGCCAGCAGCCCCCGACAGGCCTCTGGAAACACCATATATTTT.

The chain carries TRBV10-1 and TRBJ2-7; a possible D gene is TRBD2 (6 bases). V was trimmed by 0 bases and J by 4 bases, leaving 10 bases between them. CDR3 size: 14 residues. From germline, CDR1 is WNHNN and CDR2 SYGVQD (reference sequence). CDR3 protein: CASSESSGAYEQYF. Here the CDR3 DNA reads TGCGCCAGCAGTGAGTCTAGCGGAGCTTACGAGCAGTACTTC.

The chain carries TRBV4-2 and TRBJ2-7; 8 positions agree with TRBD2. CDR1 is LGHNA, CDR2 YNFKEQ, per germline. CDR3 length: 17 residues. The ends lost 0 bases at V and 3 bases at J; junction bases unmatched: 10. This CDR3 reads CASSQDWTGGLLYEQYF. The DNA of the CDR3 is TGTGCCAGCAGCCAAGATTGGACGGGGGGGCTGCTCTACGAGCAGTACTTC.

The rearrangement joins TRBV5-6 to TRBJ2-7; D may be TRBD1 (6 bases). Germline CDR1 and CDR2: SGHDT and YYEEEE. V was clipped by 7 bases and J by 2 bases, with 22 bases between them. The CDR3 is 16 residues long. The CDR3 sequence: CASSETGRGAPYEQYF. CDR3 in DNA: TGTGCCAGCTCCGAAACAGGGAGAGGGGCTCCCTACGAGCAGTACTTC.

The chain has TRBV19 and TRBJ1-1; D unclear. The germline V gene has CDR1 LNHDA and CDR2 SQIVND (reference sequence). This CDR3 contains 13 residues. Trimming took off 0 bases at V and 5 bases at J, with 7 bases between the two ends. This CDR3 reads CASSIDLGTEAFF. The CDR3 DNA reads TGTGCCAGTAGTATAGATCTCGGTACTGAAGCTTTCTTT.